Reported below is one TCR beta chain. Its antigen is currently unknown. Sequencing used immunoSEQ v3.0 at survey level. The table came from immunoSEQ multiplex PCR; TCRdb's copy has only in-frame clones and leaves some out. The sample lists about 13,000 clones; over 70% were seen once. This sample is part of a study of long-term antiretroviral therapy in people with HIV. Overall study findings and caveats: Neither ART adherence, viral resistance nor therapy changes were documented. Controls had broader CDR3 length ranges than HIV repertoires did.

This receptor was taken from a man aged 35-49 years with HIV. The sequencing used unsorted PBMCs, collected 1.3 years before starting antiretroviral therapy.

The CDR3 bases are TGTGCCAGCAGAAGAATTCAGAGGAACACTGAAGCTTTCTTT. It specifies CASRRIQRNTEAFF. The chain carries TRBV2 and TRBJ1-1; D unclear. Deletions cut 6 bases from V and 1 base from J, with 12 bases between. CDR1 and CDR2 from the germline V gene are SNHLY and FYNNEI. The CDR3 covers 14 residues.